This T cell receptor (beta chain) was observed in a study of regulatory T cells in long-lasting Graves disease. Described time point: newly diagnosed GD, antithyroid drugs for less than 3 months. PBMC-derived RNA was used for the TCR library. This clonotype was found many times. The target antigen is unknown. General observations from the study: Owing to a sample size that was small, accuracy may have been reduced.

The TCR beta library used iRepertoire HTBI primers with Arm-PCR amplification of CDR3. TCRdb used MiXCR to reprocess the multiplex PCR reads, holding one entry per CDR3 protein. The data show hundreds of thousands of distinct CDR3 sequences, 15% seen once. The germline V and J ends were trimmed by 7 bases and 3 bases, with 17 bases remaining between them. CDR1 is KGHDR and CDR2 is SFDVKD in the germline V gene. This CDR3 region has 15 residues. The source was peripheral blood mononuclear cells (PBMCs), collected at new diagnosis, from a patient treated with antithyroid drugs. This TCR came from a female donor with Graves disease. The chain is built from TRBV24-1 and TRBJ1-2, with D hard to call. The DNA for the CDR3 is TGTGCCACCAGAACGGATGTGCATTCGGACTATGGCTACACCTTC. It yields the protein CATRTDVHSDYGYTF.